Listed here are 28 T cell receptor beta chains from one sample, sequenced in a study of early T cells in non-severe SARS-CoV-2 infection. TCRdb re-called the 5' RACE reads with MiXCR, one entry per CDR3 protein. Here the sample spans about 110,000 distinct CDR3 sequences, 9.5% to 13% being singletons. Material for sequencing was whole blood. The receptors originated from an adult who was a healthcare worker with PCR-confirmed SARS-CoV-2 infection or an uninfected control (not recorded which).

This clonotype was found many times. CDR3 in amino acids: CSVDSGRGDNEQFF. The CDR3 region has the DNA TGCAGCGTTGATAGCGGGAGAGGTGACAATGAGCAGTTCTTC. The V and J genes are TRBV29-1 and TRBJ2-1, with 9 bases aligning to TRBD2. V gave up 3 bases and J gave up 5 bases; unmatched junction bases: 5. The CDR3 loop spans 14 amino acids. Germline values: CDR1 SQVTM, CDR2 ANQGSEA.

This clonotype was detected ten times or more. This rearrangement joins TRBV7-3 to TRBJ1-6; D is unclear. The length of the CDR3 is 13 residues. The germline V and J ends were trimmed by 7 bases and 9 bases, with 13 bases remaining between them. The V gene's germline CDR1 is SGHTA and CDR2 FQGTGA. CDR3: CASNRSPGSPLHF. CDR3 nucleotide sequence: TGTGCCAGCAACCGTAGCCCAGGTTCACCCCTCCACTTT.

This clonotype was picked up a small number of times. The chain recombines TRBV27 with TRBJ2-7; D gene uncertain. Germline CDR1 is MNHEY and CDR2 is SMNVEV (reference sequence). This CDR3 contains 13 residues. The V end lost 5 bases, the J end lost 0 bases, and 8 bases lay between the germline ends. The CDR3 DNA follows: TGTGCCAGCAGTCCGGCAGTCTCCTACGAGCAGTACTTC. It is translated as CASSPAVSYEQYF.

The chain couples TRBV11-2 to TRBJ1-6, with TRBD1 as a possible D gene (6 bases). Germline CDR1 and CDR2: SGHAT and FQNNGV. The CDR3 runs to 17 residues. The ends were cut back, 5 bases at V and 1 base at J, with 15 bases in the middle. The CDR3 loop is CASSTRGRGSYNSPLHF. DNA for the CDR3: TGTGCCAGCAGCACGCGAGGAAGGGGGTCCTATAATTCACCCCTCCACTTT.

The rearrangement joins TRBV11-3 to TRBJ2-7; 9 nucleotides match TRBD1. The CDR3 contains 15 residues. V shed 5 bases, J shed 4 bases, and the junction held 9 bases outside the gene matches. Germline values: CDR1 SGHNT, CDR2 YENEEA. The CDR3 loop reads CASSLIGQGSYEQYF. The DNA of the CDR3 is TGTGCCAGCAGCCTAATAGGACAGGGGAGTTACGAGCAGTACTTC.

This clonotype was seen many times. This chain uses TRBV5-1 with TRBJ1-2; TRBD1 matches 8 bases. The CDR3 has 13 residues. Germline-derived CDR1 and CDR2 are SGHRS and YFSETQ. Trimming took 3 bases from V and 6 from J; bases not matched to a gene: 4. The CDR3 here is CASSSGQGDGYTF. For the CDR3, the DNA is TGCGCCAGCAGCTCTGGACAGGGAGATGGCTACACCTTC.

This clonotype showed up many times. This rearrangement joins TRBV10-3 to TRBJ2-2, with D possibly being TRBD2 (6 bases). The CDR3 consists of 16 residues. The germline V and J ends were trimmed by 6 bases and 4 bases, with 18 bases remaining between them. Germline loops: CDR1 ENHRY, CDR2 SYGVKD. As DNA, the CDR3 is TGTGCCATCAGGGGAGAACGGGAGAGGCGCACCGGGGAGCTGTTTTTT. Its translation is CAIRGERERRTGELFF.

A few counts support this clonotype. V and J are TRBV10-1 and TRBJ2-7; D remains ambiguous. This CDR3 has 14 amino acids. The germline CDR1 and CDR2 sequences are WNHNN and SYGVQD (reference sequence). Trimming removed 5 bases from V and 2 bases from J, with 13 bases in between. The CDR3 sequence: CASSHPSEPYEQYF. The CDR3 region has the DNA TGCGCCAGCAGTCACCCGAGCGAGCCCTACGAGCAGTACTTC.

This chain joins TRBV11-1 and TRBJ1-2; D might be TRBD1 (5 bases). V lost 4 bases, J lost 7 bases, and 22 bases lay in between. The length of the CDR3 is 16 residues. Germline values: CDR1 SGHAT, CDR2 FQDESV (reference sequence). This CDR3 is CASSSHSNQGRSGYTF. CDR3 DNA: TGTGCCAGCAGCTCCCACTCCAACCAGGGTCGGAGTGGCTACACCTTC.

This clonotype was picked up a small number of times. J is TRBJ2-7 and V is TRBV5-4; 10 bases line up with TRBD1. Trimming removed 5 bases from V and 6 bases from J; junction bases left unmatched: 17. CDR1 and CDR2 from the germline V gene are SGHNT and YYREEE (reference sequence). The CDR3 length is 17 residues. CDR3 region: CASRHGARDRGESEQYF. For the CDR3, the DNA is TGTGCCAGCAGACACGGGGCCAGGGACAGGGGAGAGAGCGAGCAGTACTTC.

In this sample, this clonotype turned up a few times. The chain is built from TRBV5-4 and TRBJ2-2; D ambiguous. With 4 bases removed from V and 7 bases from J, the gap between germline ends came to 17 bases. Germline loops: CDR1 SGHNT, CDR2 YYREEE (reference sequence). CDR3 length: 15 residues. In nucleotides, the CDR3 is TGTGCCAGCAGCCACGACCCGGAGAAGGGCGGGGAGCTGTTTTTT. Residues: CASSHDPEKGGELFF.

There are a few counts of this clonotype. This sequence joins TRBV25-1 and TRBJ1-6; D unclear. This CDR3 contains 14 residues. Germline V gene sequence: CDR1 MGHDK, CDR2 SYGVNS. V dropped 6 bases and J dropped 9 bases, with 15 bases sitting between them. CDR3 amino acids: CASSQPGHGSPLHF. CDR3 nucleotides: TGTGCCAGCAGCCAGCCCGGCCATGGTTCACCCCTCCACTTT.

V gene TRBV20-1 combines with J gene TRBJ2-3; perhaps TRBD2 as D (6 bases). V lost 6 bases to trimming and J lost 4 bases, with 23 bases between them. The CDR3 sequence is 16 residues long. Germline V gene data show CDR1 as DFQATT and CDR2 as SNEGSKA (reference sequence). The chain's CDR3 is CSATLAATITPDTQYF. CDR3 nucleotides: TGCAGTGCAACACTAGCAGCTACAATTACCCCAGATACGCAGTATTTT.

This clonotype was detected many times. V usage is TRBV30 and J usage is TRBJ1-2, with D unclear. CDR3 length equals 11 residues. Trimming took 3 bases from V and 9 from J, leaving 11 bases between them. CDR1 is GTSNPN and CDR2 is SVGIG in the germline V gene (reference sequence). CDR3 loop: CAWSPTQRYTF. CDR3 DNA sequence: TGTGCCTGGAGCCCCACCCAGCGCTACACCTTC.

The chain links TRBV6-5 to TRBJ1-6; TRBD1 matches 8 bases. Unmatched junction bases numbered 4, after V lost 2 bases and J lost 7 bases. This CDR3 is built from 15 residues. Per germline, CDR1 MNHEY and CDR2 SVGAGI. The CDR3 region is CASSYGDRGNSPLHF. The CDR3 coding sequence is TGTGCCAGCAGTTACGGCGACAGGGGAAATTCACCCCTCCACTTT.

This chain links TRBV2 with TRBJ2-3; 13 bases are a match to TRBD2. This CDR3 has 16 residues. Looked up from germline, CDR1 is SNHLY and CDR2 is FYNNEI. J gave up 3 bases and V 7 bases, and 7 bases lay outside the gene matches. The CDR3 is CASIRGLAGRTDTQYF. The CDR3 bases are TGTGCCAGCATTAGGGGACTAGCGGGGCGGACAGATACGCAGTATTTT. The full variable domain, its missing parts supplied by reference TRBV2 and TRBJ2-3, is EPEVTQTPSHQVTQMGQEVILRCVPISNHLYFYWYRQILGQKVEFLVSFYNNEISEKSEIFDDQFSVERPDGSNFTLKIRSTKLEDSAMYFCASIRGLAGRTDTQYFGPGTRLTVL.

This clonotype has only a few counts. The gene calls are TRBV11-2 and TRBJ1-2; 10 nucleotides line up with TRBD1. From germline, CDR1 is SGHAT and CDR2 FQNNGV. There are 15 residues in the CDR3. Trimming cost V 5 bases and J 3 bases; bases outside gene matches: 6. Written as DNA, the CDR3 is TGTGCCAGCAGCGGGACAGGGGCATTCGACTATGGCTACACCTTC. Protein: CASSGTGAFDYGYTF.

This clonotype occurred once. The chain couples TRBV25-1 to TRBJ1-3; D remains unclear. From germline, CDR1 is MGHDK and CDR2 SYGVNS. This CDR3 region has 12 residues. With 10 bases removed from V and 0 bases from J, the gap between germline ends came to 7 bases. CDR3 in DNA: TGTGCCAATCATAACTCTGGAAACACCATATATTTT. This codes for CANHNSGNTIYF.

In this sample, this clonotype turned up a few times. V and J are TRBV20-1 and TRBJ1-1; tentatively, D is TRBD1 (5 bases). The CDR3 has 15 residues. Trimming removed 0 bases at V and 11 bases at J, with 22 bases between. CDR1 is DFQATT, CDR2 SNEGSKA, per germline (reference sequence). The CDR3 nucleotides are TGCAGTGCTAGAGATCTCCAGGGAAGTTGGTCAGGGGCTTTCTTT. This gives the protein CSARDLQGSWSGAFF.

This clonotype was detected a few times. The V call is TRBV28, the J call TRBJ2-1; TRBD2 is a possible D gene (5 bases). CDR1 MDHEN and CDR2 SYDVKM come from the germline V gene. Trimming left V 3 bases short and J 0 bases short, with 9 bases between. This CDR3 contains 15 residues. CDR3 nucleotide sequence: TGTGCCAGCAGTTTCCTTGGGAGCTCCTACAATGAGCAGTTCTTC. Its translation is CASSFLGSSYNEQFF.

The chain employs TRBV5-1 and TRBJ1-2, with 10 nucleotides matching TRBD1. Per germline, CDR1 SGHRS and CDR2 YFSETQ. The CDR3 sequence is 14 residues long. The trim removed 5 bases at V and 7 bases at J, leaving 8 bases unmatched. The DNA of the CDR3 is TGCGCCAGCAGGGGCGGACAGGGGGACGCTGGCTACACCTTC. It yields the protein CASRGGQGDAGYTF.

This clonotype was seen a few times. Here the CDR3 reads CAIRRSGGKGTDTQYF. CDR3 sequence (DNA): TGTGCCATAAGGAGGTCGGGCGGGAAGGGCACAGATACGCAGTATTTT. The chain has TRBV10-3 and TRBJ2-3, with D possibly being TRBD2 (6 bases). The ends were cut back, 9 bases at V and 1 base at J, with 20 bases in the middle. The germline CDR1 and CDR2 sequences are ENHRY and SYGVKD. This CDR3 comprises 16 residues.

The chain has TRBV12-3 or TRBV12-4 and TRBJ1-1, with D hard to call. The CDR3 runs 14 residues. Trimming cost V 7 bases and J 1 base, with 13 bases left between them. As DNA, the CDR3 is TGTGCCAGCACCCCTCGGGGTAGGAACACTGAAGCTTTCTTT. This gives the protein CASTPRGRNTEAFF.

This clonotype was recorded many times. The CDR3, as DNA: TGTGCCAGCTCACCCGGGACGAACACTGAAGCTTTCTTT. Residues: CASSPGTNTEAFF. The chain carries TRBV18 and TRBJ1-1; weak D call: TRBD1 (5 bases). Per the germline V gene, CDR1 is KGHSH and CDR2 is LQKENI. The CDR3 runs 13 residues. Deletions cut 3 bases from V and 1 base from J, with 6 bases between.

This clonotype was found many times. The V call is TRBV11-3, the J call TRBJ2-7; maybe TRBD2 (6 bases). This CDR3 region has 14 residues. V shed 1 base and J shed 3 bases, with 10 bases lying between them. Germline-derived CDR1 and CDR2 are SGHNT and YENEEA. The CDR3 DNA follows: TGTGCCAGCAGCTTAGGGCGGAGGGGCTACGAGCAGTACTTC. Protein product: CASSLGRRGYEQYF.

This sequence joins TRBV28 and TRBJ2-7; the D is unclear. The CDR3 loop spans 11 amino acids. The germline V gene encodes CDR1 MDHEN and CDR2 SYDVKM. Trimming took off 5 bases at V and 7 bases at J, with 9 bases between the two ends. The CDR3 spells CASSIEGEQYF. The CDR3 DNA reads TGTGCCAGCAGTATAGAAGGGGAGCAGTACTTC.

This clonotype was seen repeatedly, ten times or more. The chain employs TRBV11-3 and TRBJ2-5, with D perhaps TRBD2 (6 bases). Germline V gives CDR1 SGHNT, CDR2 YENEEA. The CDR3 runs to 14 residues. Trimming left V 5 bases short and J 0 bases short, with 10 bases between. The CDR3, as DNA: TGTGCCAGCAGCACCCGGGACTACCAAGAGACCCAGTACTTC. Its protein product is CASSTRDYQETQYF. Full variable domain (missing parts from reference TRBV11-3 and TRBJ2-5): EAGVVQSPRYKIIEKKQPVAFWCNPISGHNTLYWYLQNLGQGPELLIRYENEEAVDDSQLPKDRFSAERLKGVDSTLKIQPAELGDSAVYLCASSTRDYQETQYFGPGTRLLVL.

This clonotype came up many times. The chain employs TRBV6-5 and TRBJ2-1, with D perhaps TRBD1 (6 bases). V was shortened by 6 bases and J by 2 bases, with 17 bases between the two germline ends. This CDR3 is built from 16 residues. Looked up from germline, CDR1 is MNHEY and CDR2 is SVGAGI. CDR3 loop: CASRHKLGAPYNEQFF. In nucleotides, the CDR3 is TGTGCCAGCAGACACAAGTTGGGGGCTCCCTACAATGAGCAGTTCTTC.